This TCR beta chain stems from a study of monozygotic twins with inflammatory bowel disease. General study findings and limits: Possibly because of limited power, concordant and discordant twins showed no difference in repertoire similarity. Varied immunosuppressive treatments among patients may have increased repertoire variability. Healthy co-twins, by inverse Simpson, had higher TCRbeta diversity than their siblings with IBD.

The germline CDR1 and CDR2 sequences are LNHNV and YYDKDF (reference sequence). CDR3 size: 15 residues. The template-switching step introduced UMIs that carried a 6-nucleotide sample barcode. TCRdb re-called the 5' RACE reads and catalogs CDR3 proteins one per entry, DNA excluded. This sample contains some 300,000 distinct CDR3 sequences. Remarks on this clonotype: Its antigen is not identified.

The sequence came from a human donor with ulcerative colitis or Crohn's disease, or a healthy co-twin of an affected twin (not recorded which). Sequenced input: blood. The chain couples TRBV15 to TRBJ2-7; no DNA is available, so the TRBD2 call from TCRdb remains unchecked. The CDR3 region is CATSREGLASYEQYF.